The rows below give T cell receptor beta chains drawn from one sample of a study of response to subunit inactivated influenza vaccine. TCRdb re-derived calls from the RT-PCR reads in MiXCR, one entry per CDR3 protein. Found here are 500,000 to 550,000 distinct CDR3 sequences, under 25% of them singletons; the top ten hold 2.8%. These data also formed part of another study, on T cells expressing NK-cell markers.

This material consisted of CD4+ T cells sorted from PBMCs, taken 12 days after vaccination. These receptors all come from a man aged 45-65 years who received an inactivated influenza vaccine. The CDR3 runs from the conserved cysteine through the conserved F or W. D genes are given only for firm matches. Some rows have no size entry. The others give once, few or many, or a class for an expanded clone.

clone size: few
J gene: TRBJ1-5
D gene: NA
V gene: TRBV27
CDR3 protein: CASSSPGGGQPQHF
CDR3 DNA: TGTGCCAGCAGTTCCCCGGGGGGGGGTCAGCCCCAGCATTTT

clone size: many
J gene: TRBJ1-1
D gene: TRBD1
V gene: TRBV4-1
CDR3 protein: CASSHHPTGLKNTEAFF
CDR3 DNA: TGCGCCAGCAGCCACCATCCGACAGGGTTGAAAAACACTGAAGCTTTCTTT

clone size: few
J gene: TRBJ1-3
D gene: NA
V gene: TRBV28
CDR3 protein: CASRSTGSGNTIYF
CDR3 DNA: TGTGCCAGCAGATCGACAGGCTCTGGAAACACCATATATTTT

clone size: NA
J gene: TRBJ2-2
D gene: NA
V gene: TRBV5-1
CDR3 protein: CASSLMGARTGELFF
CDR3 DNA: TGCGCCAGCAGCTTAATGGGGGCACGGACCGGGGAGCTGTTTTTT

clone size: once
J gene: TRBJ2-3
D gene: TRBD1
V gene: TRBV18
CDR3 protein: CASSPPGRGLGTQYF
CDR3 DNA: TGTGCCAGCTCACCACCGGGCAGGGGGCTTGGTACGCAGTATTTT

clone size: many
J gene: TRBJ2-1
D gene: NA
V gene: TRBV6-1
CDR3 protein: CASLERVRGNEQFF
CDR3 DNA: TGTGCCAGCCTGGAGCGGGTCCGTGGTAATGAGCAGTTCTTC

clone size: many
J gene: TRBJ2-5
D gene: NA
V gene: TRBV7-8
CDR3 protein: CASSTDRQETQYF
CDR3 DNA: TGTGCCAGCAGCACCGACAGACAAGAGACCCAGTACTTC

clone size: NA
J gene: TRBJ2-1
D gene: NA
V gene: TRBV7-9
CDR3 protein: CASSGRIGDEQFF
CDR3 DNA: TGTGCCAGCAGCGGCCGAATTGGGGATGAGCAGTTCTTC

clone size: NA
J gene: TRBJ2-7
D gene: TRBD2
V gene: TRBV20-1
CDR3 protein: CSATPSGRYEQYF
CDR3 DNA: TGCAGTGCTACGCCTAGCGGGAGGTACGAGCAGTACTTC

clone size: NA
J gene: TRBJ2-7
D gene: NA
V gene: TRBV29-1
CDR3 protein: CSVEPYHGGSGYEQYF
CDR3 DNA: TGCAGCGTTGAACCATACCATGGGGGGAGCGGATACGAGCAGTACTTC

clone size: NA
J gene: TRBJ2-1
D gene: NA
V gene: TRBV19
CDR3 protein: CASSIDSPQGEQFF
CDR3 DNA: TGTGCCAGTAGTATAGATTCCCCCCAGGGTGAGCAGTTCTTC

clone size: few
J gene: TRBJ1-4
D gene: TRBD1
V gene: TRBV7-9
CDR3 protein: CASSLYRTGGSEKLFF
CDR3 DNA: TGTGCCAGCAGCTTATACCGGACAGGGGGGTCGGAAAAACTGTTTTTT

clone size: few
J gene: TRBJ2-7
D gene: NA
V gene: TRBV7-2
CDR3 protein: CASSRDPGYEQYF
CDR3 DNA: TGTGCCAGCAGCCGCGACCCTGGCTACGAGCAGTACTTC

clone size: NA
J gene: TRBJ2-5
D gene: TRBD2
V gene: TRBV5-1
CDR3 protein: CASSSSGGATGETQYF
CDR3 DNA: TGCGCCAGCAGTTCTAGCGGGGGGGCGACGGGAGAGACCCAGTACTTC

clone size: NA
J gene: TRBJ2-5
D gene: NA
V gene: TRBV10-3
CDR3 protein: CAISATLGGRETQYF
CDR3 DNA: TGTGCCATCAGTGCGACTCTGGGGGGGCGGGAGACCCAGTACTTC

clone size: few
J gene: TRBJ2-3
D gene: NA
V gene: TRBV5-1
CDR3 protein: CASSLDGSSDTQYF
CDR3 DNA: TGCGCCAGCAGCTTGGATGGTTCTTCGGATACGCAGTATTTT